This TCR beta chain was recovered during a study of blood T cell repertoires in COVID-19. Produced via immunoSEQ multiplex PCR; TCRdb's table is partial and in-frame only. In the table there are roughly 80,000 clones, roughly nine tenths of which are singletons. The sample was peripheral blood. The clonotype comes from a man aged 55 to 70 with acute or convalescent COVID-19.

CDR3 sequence: CASSQERSYGTSGRGVSYNEQFF. The CDR3 nucleotides read TGTGCCAGCAGCCAAGAAAGGTCTTATGGGACTAGCGGGAGGGGGGTCTCCTACAATGAGCAGTTCTTC. The chain employs TRBV3-1 (or the pseudogene TRBV3-2) and TRBJ2-1, with TRBD2 matching over 16 bases. CDR1 is LGHDT, CDR2 YNNKEL, per germline (reference sequence). CDR3 length: 23 amino acids. The V and J ends lost 0 bases and 0 bases, in that order; junction bases with no gene match: 14.